This T cell receptor beta chain is drawn from a study of T cell responses to AZD1222 COVID-19 vaccine. A remark on this clone: Its antigen is not known.

CDR1 and CDR2 from the germline V gene are GTSNPN and SVGIG (reference sequence). Trimming pared 0 bases from V and 9 bases from J, leaving 18 bases between. This CDR3 region has 15 residues. Study results and caveats: Spike-specific TCR repertoires showed rising breadth and depth after two AZD1222 doses. Just a handful of AZD1222 recipients were seropositive at baseline.

Some clones are missing from TCRdb's copy, which holds only in-frame ones; the method was immunoSEQ multiplex PCR. The sample contains 90,000 to 130,000 clones, around 90% of which appear only once. The genes are TRBV30 and TRBJ1-3, with a tentative D call TRBD1 (5 bases). The TCR originated in an adult who received the AZD1222 COVID-19 vaccine. The source material was peripheral blood, sampled 28 days after the second AZD1222 dose. CDR3 DNA sequence: TGTGCCTGGAGTGTAAGAGGCAGCGGGGGAGGCACCATATATTTT. This translates into CAWSVRGSGGGTIYF.